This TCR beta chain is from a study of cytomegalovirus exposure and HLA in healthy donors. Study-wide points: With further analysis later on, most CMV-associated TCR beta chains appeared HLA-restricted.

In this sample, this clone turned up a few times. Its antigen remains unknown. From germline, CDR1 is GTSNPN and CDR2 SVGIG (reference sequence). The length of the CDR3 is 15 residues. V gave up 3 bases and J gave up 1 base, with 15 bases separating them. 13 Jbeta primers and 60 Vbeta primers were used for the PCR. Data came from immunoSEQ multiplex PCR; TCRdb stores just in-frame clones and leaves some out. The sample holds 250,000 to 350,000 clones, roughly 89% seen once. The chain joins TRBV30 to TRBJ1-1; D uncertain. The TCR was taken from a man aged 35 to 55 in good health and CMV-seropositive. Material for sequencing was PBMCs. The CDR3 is CAWSPGILANTEAFF. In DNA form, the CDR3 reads TGTGCCTGGAGCCCCGGCATCCTAGCGAACACTGAAGCTTTCTTT.